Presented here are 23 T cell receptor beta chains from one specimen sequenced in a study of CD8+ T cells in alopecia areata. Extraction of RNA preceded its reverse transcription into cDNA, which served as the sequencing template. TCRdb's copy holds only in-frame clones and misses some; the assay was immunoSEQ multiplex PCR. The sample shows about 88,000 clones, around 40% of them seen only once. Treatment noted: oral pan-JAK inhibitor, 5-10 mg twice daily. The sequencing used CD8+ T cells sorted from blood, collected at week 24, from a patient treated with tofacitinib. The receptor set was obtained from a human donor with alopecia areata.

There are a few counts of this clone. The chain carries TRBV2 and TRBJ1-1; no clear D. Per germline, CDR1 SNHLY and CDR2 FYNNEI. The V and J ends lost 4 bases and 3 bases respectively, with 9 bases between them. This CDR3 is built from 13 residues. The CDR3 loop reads CASSAGRYTEAFF. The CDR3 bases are TGTGCCAGCAGTGCTGGTAGATACACTGAAGCTTTCTTT. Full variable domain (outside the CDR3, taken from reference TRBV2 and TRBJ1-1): EPEVTQTPSHQVTQMGQEVILRCVPISNHLYFYWYRQILGQKVEFLVSFYNNEISEKSEIFDDQFSVERPDGSNFTLKIRSTKLEDSAMYFCASSAGRYTEAFFGQGTRLTVV.

DNA of the CDR3: TGCGCCAGCAGCCAAGAGCTCGAGGGCACGAACACTGAAGCTTTCTTT. This codes for CASSQELEGTNTEAFF. The chain joins TRBV4-1 to TRBJ1-1; D is unclear. The V gene's germline CDR1 is MGHRA and CDR2 YSYEKL. The CDR3 loop spans 16 amino acids. Deletions cut 0 bases from V and 1 base from J, with 12 bases between.

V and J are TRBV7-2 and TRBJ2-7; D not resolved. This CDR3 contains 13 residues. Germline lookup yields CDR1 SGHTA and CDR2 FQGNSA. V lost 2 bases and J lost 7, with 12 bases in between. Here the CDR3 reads CASSLLTASEQYF. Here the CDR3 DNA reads TGTGCCAGCAGCTTATTGACTGCCTCAGAGCAGTACTTC.

The chain's CDR3 is CASSTPGRDQPQHF. The CDR3 coding sequence is TGTGCCAGTAGTACACCAGGGCGAGATCAGCCCCAGCATTTT. The chain carries TRBV19 and TRBJ1-5, with D possibly TRBD1 on 5 matching bases. The CDR3 has 14 amino acids. Trimming took off 4 bases at V and 5 bases at J, with 12 bases between the two ends. Per germline, CDR1 LNHDA and CDR2 SQIVND (reference sequence).

CDR3 protein: CASSVLSSGGETQYF. The CDR3 coding sequence is TGTGCCAGCAGTGTTCTCTCCAGTGGTGGAGAGACCCAGTACTTC. V is TRBV27 and J is TRBJ2-5; D unresolved. Germline assignment: CDR1 MNHEY and CDR2 SMNVEV (reference sequence). The CDR3 loop spans 15 amino acids. V lost 5 bases to trimming and J lost 4 bases, with 17 bases between them.

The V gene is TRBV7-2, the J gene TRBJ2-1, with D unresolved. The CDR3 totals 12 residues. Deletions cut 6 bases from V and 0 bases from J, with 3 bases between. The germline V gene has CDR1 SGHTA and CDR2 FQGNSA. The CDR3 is CASRFSYNEQFF. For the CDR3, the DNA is TGTGCCAGCAGATTCTCCTACAATGAGCAGTTCTTC.

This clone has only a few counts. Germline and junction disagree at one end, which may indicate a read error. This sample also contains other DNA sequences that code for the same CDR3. CDR3 loop: CASSPGGNEQYF. CDR3 DNA sequence: TGCGCCAGCAGCCCAGGGGGCAACGAGCAGTACTTC. V usage is TRBV7-9 and J usage is TRBJ2-7; 8 bases are a match to TRBD1. This CDR3 region has 12 residues. Germline CDR1 and CDR2: SEHNR and FQNEAQ (reference sequence).

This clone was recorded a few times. The CDR3 protein is CSAPDRANEQFF. CDR3 nucleotides: TGCAGCGCACCAGACAGGGCGAATGAGCAGTTCTTC. V is TRBV29-1 and J is TRBJ2-1; TRBD1 agrees at 7 bases. V shed 7 bases and J 7 bases; nucleotides not matched to a gene: 7. The germline CDR1 and CDR2 sequences are SQVTM and ANQGSEA. CDR3 length: 12 amino acids.

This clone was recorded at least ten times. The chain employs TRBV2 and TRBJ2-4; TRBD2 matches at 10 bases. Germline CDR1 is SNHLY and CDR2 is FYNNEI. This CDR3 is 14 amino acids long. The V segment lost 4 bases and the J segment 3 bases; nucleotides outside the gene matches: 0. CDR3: CASSGLAGKNIQYF. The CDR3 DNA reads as TGTGCCAGCAGTGGACTAGCGGGCAAAAACATTCAGTACTTC. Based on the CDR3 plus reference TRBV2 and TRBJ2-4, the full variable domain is EPEVTQTPSHQVTQMGQEVILRCVPISNHLYFYWYRQILGQKVEFLVSFYNNEISEKSEIFDDQFSVERPDGSNFTLKIRSTKLEDSAMYFCASSGLAGKNIQYFGAGTRLSVL.

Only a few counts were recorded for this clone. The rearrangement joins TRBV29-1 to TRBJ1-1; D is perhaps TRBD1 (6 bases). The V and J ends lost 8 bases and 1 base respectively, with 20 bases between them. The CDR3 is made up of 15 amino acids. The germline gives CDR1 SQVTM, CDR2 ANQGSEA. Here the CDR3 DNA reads TGCAGCACCCATCCGGGGGGCGGCGGGAACACTGAAGCTTTCTTT. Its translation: CSTHPGGGGNTEAFF.

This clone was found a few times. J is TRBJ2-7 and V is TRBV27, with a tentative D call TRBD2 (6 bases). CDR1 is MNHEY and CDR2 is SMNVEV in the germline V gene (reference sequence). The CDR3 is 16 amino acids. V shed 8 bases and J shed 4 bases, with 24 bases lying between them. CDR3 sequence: CASSSLTSKGRYEQYF. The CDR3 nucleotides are TGTGCCAGCTCCTCCCTGACTAGTAAGGGCCGTTACGAGCAGTACTTC.

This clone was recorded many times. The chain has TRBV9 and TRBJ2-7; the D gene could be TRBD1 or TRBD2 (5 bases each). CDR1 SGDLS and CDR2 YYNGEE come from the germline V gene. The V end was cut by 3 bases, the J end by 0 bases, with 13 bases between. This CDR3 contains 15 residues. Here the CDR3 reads CASSEWGLDSYEQYF. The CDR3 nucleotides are TGTGCCAGCAGCGAATGGGGGTTAGACTCCTACGAGCAGTACTTC.

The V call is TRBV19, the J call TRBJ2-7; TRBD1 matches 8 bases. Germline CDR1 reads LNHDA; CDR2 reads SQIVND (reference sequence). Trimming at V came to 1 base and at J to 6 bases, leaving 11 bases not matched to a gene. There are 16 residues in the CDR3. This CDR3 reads CASSIAPTWTGTEQYF. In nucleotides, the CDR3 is TGTGCCAGTAGTATAGCCCCCACCTGGACAGGGACCGAGCAGTACTTC.

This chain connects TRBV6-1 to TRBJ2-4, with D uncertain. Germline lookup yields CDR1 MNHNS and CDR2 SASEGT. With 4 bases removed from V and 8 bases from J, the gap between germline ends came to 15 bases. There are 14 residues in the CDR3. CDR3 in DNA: TGTGCCAGCAGTGCCGGCGATGTTTTTGACATTCAGTACTTC. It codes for CASSAGDVFDIQYF.

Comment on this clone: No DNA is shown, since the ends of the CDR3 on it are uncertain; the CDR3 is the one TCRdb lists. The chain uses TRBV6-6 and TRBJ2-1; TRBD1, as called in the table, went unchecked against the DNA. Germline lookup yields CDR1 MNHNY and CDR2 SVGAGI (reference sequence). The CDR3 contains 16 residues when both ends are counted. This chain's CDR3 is CASSTSADREVFEQFF.

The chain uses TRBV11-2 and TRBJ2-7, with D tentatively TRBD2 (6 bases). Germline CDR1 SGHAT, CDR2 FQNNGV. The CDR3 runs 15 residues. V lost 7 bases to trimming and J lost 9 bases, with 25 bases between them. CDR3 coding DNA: TGTGCCAGCACCGGGCATCGGGAGATCGTCAAGGTGCAGTACTTC. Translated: CASTGHREIVKVQYF.

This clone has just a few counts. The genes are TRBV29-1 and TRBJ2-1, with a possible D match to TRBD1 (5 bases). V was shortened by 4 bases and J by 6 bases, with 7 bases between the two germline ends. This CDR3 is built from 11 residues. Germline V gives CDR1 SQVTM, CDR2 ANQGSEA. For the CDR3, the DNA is TGCAGCGTTGCAGGGCCCAATGAGCAGTTCTTC. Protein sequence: CSVAGPNEQFF.

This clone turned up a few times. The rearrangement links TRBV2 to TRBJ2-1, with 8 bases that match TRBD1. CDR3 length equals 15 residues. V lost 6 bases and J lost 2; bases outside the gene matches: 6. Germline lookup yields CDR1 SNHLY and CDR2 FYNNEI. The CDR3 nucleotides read TGTGCCAGCAGAGCGACAGGGGCGGCCTACAATGAGCAGTTCTTC. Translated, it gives CASRATGAAYNEQFF.

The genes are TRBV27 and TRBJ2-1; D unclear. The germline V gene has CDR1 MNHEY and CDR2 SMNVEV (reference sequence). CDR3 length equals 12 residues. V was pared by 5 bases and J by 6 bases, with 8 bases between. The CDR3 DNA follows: TGTGCCAGCAGTCTATTACCCAATGAGCAGTTCTTC. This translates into CASSLLPNEQFF.

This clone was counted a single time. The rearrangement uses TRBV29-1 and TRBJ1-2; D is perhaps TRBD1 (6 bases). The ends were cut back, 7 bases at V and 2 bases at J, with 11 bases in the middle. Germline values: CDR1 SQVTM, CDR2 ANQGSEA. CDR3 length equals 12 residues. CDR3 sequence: CSAPRGNYGYTF. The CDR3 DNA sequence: TGCAGCGCCCCCAGGGGCAACTATGGCTACACCTTC.

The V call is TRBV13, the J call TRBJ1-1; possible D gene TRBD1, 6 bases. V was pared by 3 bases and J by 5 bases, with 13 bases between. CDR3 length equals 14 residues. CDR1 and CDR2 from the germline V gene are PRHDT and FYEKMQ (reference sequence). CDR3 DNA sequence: TGTGCCAGCAGCTTCCTTACAGGGCGGACTGAAGCTTTCTTT. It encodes CASSFLTGRTEAFF.

The CDR3 nucleotides read TGTGCCAGCAGTGGAACTAGCGGGGGCGACCACGAGCAGTACTTC. Protein sequence: CASSGTSGGDHEQYF. The rearrangement links TRBV6-1 to TRBJ2-7, with TRBD2 matching 11 bases. From germline, CDR1 is MNHNS and CDR2 SASEGT. V shed 4 bases, J shed 5 bases, and the junction held 7 bases outside the gene matches. The CDR3 extends over 15 amino acids.

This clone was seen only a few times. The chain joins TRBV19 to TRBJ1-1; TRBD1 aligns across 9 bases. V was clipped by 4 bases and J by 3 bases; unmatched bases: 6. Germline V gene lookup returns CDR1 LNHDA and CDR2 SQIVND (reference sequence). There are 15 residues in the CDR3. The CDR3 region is CASSTDRGGYTEAFF. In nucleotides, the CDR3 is TGTGCCAGTAGTACTGACAGGGGGGGTTACACTGAAGCTTTCTTT. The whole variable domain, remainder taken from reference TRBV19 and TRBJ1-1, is DGGITQSPKYLFRKEGQNVTLSCEQNLNHDAMYWYRQDPGQGLRLIYYSQIVNDFQKGDIAEGYSVSREKKESFPLTVTSAQKNPTAFYLCASSTDRGGYTEAFFGQGTRLTVV.